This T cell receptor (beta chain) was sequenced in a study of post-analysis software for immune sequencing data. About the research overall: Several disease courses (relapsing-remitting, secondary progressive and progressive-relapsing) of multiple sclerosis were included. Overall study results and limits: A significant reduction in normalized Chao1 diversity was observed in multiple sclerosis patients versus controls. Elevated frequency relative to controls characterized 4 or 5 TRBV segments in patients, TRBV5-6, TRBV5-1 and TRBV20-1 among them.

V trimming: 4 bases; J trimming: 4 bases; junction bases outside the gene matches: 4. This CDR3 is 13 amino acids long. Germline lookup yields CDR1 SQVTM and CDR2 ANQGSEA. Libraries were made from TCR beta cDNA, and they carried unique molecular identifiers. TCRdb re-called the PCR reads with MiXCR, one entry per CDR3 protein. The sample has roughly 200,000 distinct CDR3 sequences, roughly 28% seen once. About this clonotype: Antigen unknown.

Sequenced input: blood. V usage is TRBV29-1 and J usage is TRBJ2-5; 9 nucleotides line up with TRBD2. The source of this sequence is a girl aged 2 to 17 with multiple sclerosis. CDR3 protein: CSVAKGLAETQYF. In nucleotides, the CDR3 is TGCAGCGTTGCGAAGGGACTAGCAGAGACCCAGTACTTC. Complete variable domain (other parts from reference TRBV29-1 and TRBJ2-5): SAVISQKPSRDICQRGTSLTIQCQVDSQVTMMFWYRQQPGQSLTLIATANQGSEATYESGFVIDKFPISRPNLTFSTLTVSNMSPEDSSIYLCSVAKGLAETQYFGPGTRLLVL.